A single sample gave rise to the 9 T cell receptor beta chains below, sequenced in a study of CD8 T cells in Susac syndrome. The authors reverse transcribed roughly 0.5 to 1 ug RNA with random hexamers. TCRdb reprocessed the immunoSEQ multiplex PCR reads via MiXCR and lists one record per CDR3 protein. Among approximately 180,000 distinct CDR3 sequences listed, 91% were seen once. Sequenced: CD4+ T cells from PBMCs. These receptors were collected from a human donor with Susac syndrome.

The rearrangement uses TRBV18 and TRBJ2-4; maybe TRBD1 (5 bases). Germline V lookup: CDR1 KGHSH, CDR2 LQKENI. Trimming removed 1 base from V and 8 bases from J, with 9 bases in between. The CDR3 has 13 amino acids. CDR3 loop: CASSPLQGHIQYF. The CDR3 DNA sequence: TGTGCCAGCTCACCACTTCAGGGTCACATTCAGTACTTC.

This clonotype came up once. The chain has TRBV6-5 and TRBJ2-7; possibly TRBD2 for D (5 bases). Germline lookup yields CDR1 MNHEY and CDR2 SVGAGI. V lost 0 bases to trimming and J lost 0 bases, with 15 bases between them. The CDR3 loop spans 17 amino acids. The CDR3 protein is CASSYSMSGTSSYEQYF. Written as DNA, the CDR3 is TGTGCCAGCAGTTACTCGATGTCAGGCACTAGCTCCTACGAGCAGTACTTC.

The V call is TRBV29-1, the J call TRBJ2-3; maybe TRBD2 (6 bases). The V gene's germline CDR1 is SQVTM and CDR2 ANQGSEA. The V and J ends lost 4 bases and 0 bases respectively, with 11 bases between them. The CDR3 totals 14 residues. This CDR3 reads CSVGPGLSTDTQYF. CDR3 nucleotide sequence: TGCAGCGTTGGCCCGGGACTTAGCACAGATACGCAGTATTTT.

The chain combines TRBV18 with TRBJ2-3; D is uncertain. With 2 bases removed from V and 1 base from J, the gap between germline ends came to 7 bases. CDR1 and CDR2 (germline): KGHSH, LQKENI. The CDR3 runs 14 residues. CDR3 DNA: TGTGCCAGCTCACCATACACTGGCACAGATACGCAGTATTTT. It specifies CASSPYTGTDTQYF.

This sequence joins TRBV12-3 or TRBV12-4 and TRBJ2-1, with D unclear. V was pared by 11 bases and J by 9 bases, with 20 bases between. The length of the CDR3 is 13 residues. The CDR3 DNA sequence: TGTGCCCACGGGCCCTCAGGTCGGATTGAGCAGTTCTTC. Residues: CAHGPSGRIEQFF.

The CDR3 DNA reads TGTGCCAGCATGTCAGACAGCAATCAGCCCCAGCATTTT. Amino acid sequence: CASMSDSNQPQHF. The rearrangement uses TRBV2 and TRBJ1-5, with no clear D. The V gene lost 7 bases and the J gene lost 1 base, with 8 bases spanning the gap. Germline values: CDR1 SNHLY, CDR2 FYNNEI. This CDR3 spans 13 amino acids.

This clonotype was counted a single time. The J gene is TRBJ2-7, the V gene TRBV5-1, with D possibly matching TRBD2 (6 bases). CDR1 is SGHRS and CDR2 is YFSETQ in the germline V gene. Trimming shortened V by 5 bases and J by 3 bases, and 18 bases separated the two germline ends. The CDR3 totals 15 residues. In DNA form, the CDR3 reads TGCGCCAGCAGTTTGACTTCGGGAGTCCTCTACGAGCAGTACTTC. This sequence encodes CASSLTSGVLYEQYF. Filled out from reference TRBV5-1 and TRBJ2-7, the complete variable domain reads KAGVTQTPRYLIKTRGQQVTLSCSPISGHRSVSWYQQTPGQGLQFLFEYFSETQRNKGNFPGRFSGRQFSNSRSEMNVSTLELGDSALYLCASSLTSGVLYEQYFGPGTRLTVT.

V gene TRBV6-5 combines with J gene TRBJ2-1; 8 bases are a match to TRBD2. Trimming removed 2 bases from V and 10 bases from J; junction bases left unmatched: 13. There are 16 residues in the CDR3. Germline CDR1 reads MNHEY; CDR2 reads SVGAGI. The CDR3 loop is CASSYGAGAAEDEQFF. The CDR3 nucleotides are TGTGCCAGCAGTTACGGAGCGGGAGCCGCCGAGGACGAGCAGTTCTTC.

J is TRBJ1-3 and V is TRBV6-5, with unresolved D. Trimming took off 2 bases at V and 1 base at J, with 9 bases between the two ends. The CDR3 covers 15 residues. Germline CDR1 is MNHEY and CDR2 is SVGAGI. The CDR3 sequence: CASSYGIQSGNTIYF. In nucleotides, the CDR3 is TGTGCCAGCAGTTACGGAATACAGTCTGGAAACACCATATATTTT.